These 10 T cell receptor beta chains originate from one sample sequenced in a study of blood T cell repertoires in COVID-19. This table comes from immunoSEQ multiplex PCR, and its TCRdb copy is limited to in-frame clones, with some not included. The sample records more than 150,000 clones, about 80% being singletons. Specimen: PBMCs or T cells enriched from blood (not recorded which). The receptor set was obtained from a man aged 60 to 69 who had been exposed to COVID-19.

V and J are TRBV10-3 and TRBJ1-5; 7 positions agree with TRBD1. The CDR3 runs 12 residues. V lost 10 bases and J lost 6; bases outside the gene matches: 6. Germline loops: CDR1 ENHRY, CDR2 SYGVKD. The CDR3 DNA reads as TGTGCCACCGGGACAGAAGTTCAGCCCCAGCATTTT. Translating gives CATGTEVQPQHF.

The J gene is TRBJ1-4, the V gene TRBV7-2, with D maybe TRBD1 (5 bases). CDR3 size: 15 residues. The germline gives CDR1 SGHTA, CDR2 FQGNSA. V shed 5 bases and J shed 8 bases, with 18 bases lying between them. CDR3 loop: CASSPSRRVGEKLFF. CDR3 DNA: TGTGCCAGCAGCCCCTCCCGCAGGGTGGGGGAAAAACTGTTTTTT.

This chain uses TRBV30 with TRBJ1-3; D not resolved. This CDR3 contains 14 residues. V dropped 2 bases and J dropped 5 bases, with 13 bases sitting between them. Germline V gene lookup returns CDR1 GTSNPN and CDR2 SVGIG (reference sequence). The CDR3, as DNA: TGTGCCTGGAGTAAGGTCAGGTTTAGAAACACCATATATTTT. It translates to CAWSKVRFRNTIYF.

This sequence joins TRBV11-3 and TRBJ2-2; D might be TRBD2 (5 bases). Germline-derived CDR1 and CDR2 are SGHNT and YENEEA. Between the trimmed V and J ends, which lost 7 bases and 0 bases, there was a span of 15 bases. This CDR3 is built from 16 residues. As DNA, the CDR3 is TGTGCCAGCATCCCAGCGGCGGCCTCGAACACCGGGGAGCTGTTTTTT. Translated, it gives CASIPAAASNTGELFF.

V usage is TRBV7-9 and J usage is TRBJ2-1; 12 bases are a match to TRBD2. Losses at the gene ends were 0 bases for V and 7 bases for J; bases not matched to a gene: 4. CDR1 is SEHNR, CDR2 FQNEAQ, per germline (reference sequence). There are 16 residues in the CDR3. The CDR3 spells CASSLATSGSGNEQFF. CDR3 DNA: TGTGCCAGCAGCTTAGCGACTAGCGGGAGTGGAAATGAGCAGTTCTTC.

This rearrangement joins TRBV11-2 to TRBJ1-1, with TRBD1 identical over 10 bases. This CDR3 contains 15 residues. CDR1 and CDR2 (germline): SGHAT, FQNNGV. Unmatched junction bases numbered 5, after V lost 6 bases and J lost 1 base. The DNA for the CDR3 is TGTGCCAGCAGACGACAGGGGGCCGCGAACACTGAAGCTTTCTTT. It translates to CASRRQGAANTEAFF.

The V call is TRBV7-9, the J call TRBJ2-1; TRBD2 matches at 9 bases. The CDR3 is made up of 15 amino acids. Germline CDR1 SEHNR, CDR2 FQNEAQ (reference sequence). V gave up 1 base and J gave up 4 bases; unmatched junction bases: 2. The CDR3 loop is CASSLGLAGYNEQFF. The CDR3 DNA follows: TGTGCCAGCAGCTTAGGGCTAGCGGGATACAATGAGCAGTTCTTC.

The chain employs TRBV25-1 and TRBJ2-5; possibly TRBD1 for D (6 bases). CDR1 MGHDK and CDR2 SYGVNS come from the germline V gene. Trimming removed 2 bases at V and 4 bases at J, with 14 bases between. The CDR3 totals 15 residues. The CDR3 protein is CASSEGGVRGETQYF. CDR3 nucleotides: TGTGCCAGCAGTGAAGGAGGAGTCAGGGGAGAGACCCAGTACTTC.

The CDR3 DNA sequence: TGCGCCAGCAGAGAGAGAGGCTTTGAAAAACTGTTTTTT. Translating gives CASRERGFEKLFF. This chain uses TRBV10-2 with TRBJ1-4; D not certain. Germline lookup yields CDR1 WSHSY and CDR2 SAAADI. This CDR3 is 13 amino acids long. Trimming took off 6 bases at V and 7 bases at J, with 12 bases between the two ends.

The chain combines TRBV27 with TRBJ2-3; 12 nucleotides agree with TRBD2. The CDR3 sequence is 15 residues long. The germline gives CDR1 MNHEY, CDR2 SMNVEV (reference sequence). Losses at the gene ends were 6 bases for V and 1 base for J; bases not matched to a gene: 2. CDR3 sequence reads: CASRRLAGGTDTQYF. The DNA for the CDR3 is TGTGCCAGCAGGAGACTAGCGGGAGGCACAGATACGCAGTATTTT.